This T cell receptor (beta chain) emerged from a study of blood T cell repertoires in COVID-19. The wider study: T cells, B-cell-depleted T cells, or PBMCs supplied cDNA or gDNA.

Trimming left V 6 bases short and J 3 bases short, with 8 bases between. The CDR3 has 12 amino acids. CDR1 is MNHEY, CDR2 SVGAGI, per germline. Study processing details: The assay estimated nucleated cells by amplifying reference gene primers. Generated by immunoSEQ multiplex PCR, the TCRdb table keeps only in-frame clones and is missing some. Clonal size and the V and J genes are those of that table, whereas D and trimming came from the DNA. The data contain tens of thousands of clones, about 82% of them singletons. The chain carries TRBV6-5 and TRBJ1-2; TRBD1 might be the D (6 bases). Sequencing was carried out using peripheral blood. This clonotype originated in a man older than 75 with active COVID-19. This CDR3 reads CASSDRHYGYTF. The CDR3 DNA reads TGTGCCAGCAGCGACAGGCACTATGGCTACACCTTC.